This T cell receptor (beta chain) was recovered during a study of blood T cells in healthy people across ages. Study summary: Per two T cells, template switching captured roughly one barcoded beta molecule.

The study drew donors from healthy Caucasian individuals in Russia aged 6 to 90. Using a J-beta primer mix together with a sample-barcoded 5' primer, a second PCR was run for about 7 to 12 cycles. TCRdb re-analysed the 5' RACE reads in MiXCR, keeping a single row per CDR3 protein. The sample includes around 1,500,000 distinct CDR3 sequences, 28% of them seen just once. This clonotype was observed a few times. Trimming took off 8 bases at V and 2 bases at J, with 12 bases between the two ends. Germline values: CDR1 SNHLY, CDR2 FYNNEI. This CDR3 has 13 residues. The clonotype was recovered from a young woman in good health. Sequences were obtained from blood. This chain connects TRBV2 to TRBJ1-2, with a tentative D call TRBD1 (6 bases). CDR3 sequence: CASQSTGNYGYTF. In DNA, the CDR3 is TGTGCCAGCCAGTCGACAGGAAACTATGGCTACACCTTC. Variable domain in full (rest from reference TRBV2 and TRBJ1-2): EPEVTQTPSHQVTQMGQEVILRCVPISNHLYFYWYRQILGQKVEFLVSFYNNEISEKSEIFDDQFSVERPDGSNFTLKIRSTKLEDSAMYFCASQSTGNYGYTFGSGTRLTVV.